The 14 T cell receptor beta chains presented below share a single source sample, sequenced in a study of Graves' ophthalmopathy and Graves' hyperthyroidism. Amplification of the TCR beta CDR3 regions used RNA transcripts (as template). HTBI primers were employed in first-round RT-PCR, then a second-round multiplex PCR followed. From the multiplex PCR reads, TCRdb called clonotypes with MiXCR, one entry per CDR3 protein. The profile shows about 340,000 distinct CDR3 sequences, roughly 16% of them singletons. Sequencing was done on a sample of peripheral blood. The receptors stem from an adult man with Graves' ophthalmopathy.

This clonotype was found many times. The chain recombines TRBV12-3 or TRBV12-4 with TRBJ1-2; D remains unclear. The CDR3 extends over 14 amino acids. Trimming removed 3 bases from V and 5 bases from J, with 13 bases in between. The CDR3 DNA sequence: TGTGCCAGCAGTTTCCCAAGGAGGTTTTATGGCTACACCTTC. Translation: CASSFPRRFYGYTF.

Many counts were recorded for this clonotype. CDR3 in amino acids: CSARDWTAHRETQYF. CDR3 in DNA: TGCAGTGCTAGAGATTGGACCGCTCACAGGGAGACCCAGTACTTC. The chain combines TRBV20-1 with TRBJ2-5; D may be TRBD1 (5 bases). Between the trimmed V and J ends, which lost 0 bases and 5 bases, there was a span of 16 bases. There are 15 residues in the CDR3. Germline-derived CDR1 and CDR2 are DFQATT and SNEGSKA (reference sequence).

CDR3 DNA sequence: TGCGCCAGCAGCCAAGATTGGTTGGGGGGGGCCGGGATCGTAGAGACCCAGTACTTC. It specifies CASSQDWLGGAGIVETQYF. The chain recombines TRBV4-3 with TRBJ2-5, with D tentatively TRBD2 (7 bases). Trimming stripped 0 bases from V and 4 bases from J, with 24 bases between. The CDR3 contains 19 residues. CDR1 and CDR2 from the germline V gene are LGHNA and YSLEER.

Many counts were recorded for this clonotype. The chain employs TRBV30 and TRBJ2-7; D gene uncertain. Germline values: CDR1 GTSNPN, CDR2 SVGIG (reference sequence). The CDR3 runs 15 residues. V was cut by 0 bases and J by 0 bases, with 12 bases left in between. CDR3 sequence: CAWSVRGRSSYEQYF. CDR3 in DNA: TGTGCCTGGAGTGTAAGAGGTAGGAGCTCCTACGAGCAGTACTTC.

This clonotype was detected ten times or more. The rearrangement uses TRBV12-3 or TRBV12-4 and TRBJ2-4; perhaps TRBD1 as D (6 bases). The germline V and J ends were trimmed by 4 bases and 6 bases, with 13 bases remaining between them. The CDR3 extends over 14 amino acids. As DNA, the CDR3 is TGTGCCAGCAGTTATCTACAGGGAAGAAACATTCAGTACTTC. Its translation: CASSYLQGRNIQYF.

The V call is TRBV28, the J call TRBJ1-5; a possible D gene is TRBD1 (5 bases). The CDR3 is made up of 13 amino acids. Germline assignment: CDR1 MDHEN and CDR2 SYDVKM. The ends were cut back, 3 bases at V and 8 bases at J, with 11 bases in the middle. CDR3 region: CASSLGRGKPQHF. The DNA for the CDR3 is TGTGCCAGCAGTTTGGGACGGGGGAAGCCCCAGCATTTT.

In this sample, this clonotype turned up many times. This rearrangement joins TRBV20-1 to TRBJ1-2, with TRBD1 as a possible D gene (5 bases). The CDR3 is made up of 13 amino acids. With 0 bases removed from V and 9 bases from J, the gap between germline ends came to 14 bases. Germline values: CDR1 DFQATT, CDR2 SNEGSKA (reference sequence). The CDR3: CSAREWTDISYTF. CDR3 DNA sequence: TGCAGTGCTAGAGAATGGACGGACATTAGCTACACCTTC.

There are many counts of this clonotype. The chain links TRBV4-2 to TRBJ2-2; TRBD2 matches 11 bases. The length of the CDR3 is 19 residues. CDR1 and CDR2 from the germline V gene are LGHNA and YNFKEQ. The J segment lost 4 bases and the V segment lost 0 bases, leaving 10 bases of the junction unmatched. For the CDR3, the DNA is TGTGCCAGCAGCCAAGATCCGGGACTAGCGGCCGTGGGCACCGGGGAGCTGTTTTTT. This sequence encodes CASSQDPGLAAVGTGELFF.

This clonotype occurred many times. The V gene is TRBV20-1, the J gene TRBJ2-7; D uncertain. The germline V gene encodes CDR1 DFQATT and CDR2 SNEGSKA (reference sequence). There are 11 residues in the CDR3. DNA for the CDR3: TGCAGGAGGAATGGACGATACGAGCAGTACTTC. It yields the protein CRRNGRYEQYF.

This clonotype was found many times. The genes are TRBV6-1 and TRBJ2-5; tentatively, D is TRBD2 (5 bases). Germline CDR1 MNHNS, CDR2 SASEGT. CDR3 length: 13 amino acids. V was clipped by 6 bases and J by 5 bases, with 13 bases between them. The CDR3 sequence: CASRNGVWETQYF. Written as DNA, the CDR3 is TGTGCCAGCAGAAACGGGGTGTGGGAGACCCAGTACTTC.

This clonotype was seen at least ten times. The genes are TRBV11-2 and TRBJ1-6; D perhaps matches TRBD1 (5 bases). CDR3 length: 18 amino acids. V was trimmed by 2 bases and J by 5 bases, leaving 19 bases between them. The germline gives CDR1 SGHAT, CDR2 FQNNGV. CDR3 sequence reads: CASSLRQGSLSDNSPLHF. For the CDR3, the DNA is TGTGCCAGCAGCTTAAGGCAGGGTTCCCTCTCGGATAATTCACCCCTCCACTTT.

This clonotype was observed at least ten times. This chain uses TRBV19 with TRBJ2-7; no clear D gene. Trimming left V 5 bases short and J 2 bases short, with 13 bases between. Germline V gene lookup returns CDR1 LNHDA and CDR2 SQIVND (reference sequence). The CDR3 is 14 residues long. The CDR3 is CASSFQMGTYEQYF. The CDR3 DNA sequence: TGTGCCAGTAGTTTCCAAATGGGAACCTACGAGCAGTACTTC.

This clonotype was seen many times. This chain uses TRBV18 with TRBJ1-3; 8 positions match TRBD1. The V and J ends lost 3 bases and 2 bases, in that order; junction bases with no gene match: 9. Germline assignment: CDR1 KGHSH and CDR2 LQKENI. The CDR3 extends over 17 amino acids. The CDR3 region has the DNA TGTGCCAGCTCACCTCGGACAGGGAAGAAGCCTGGAAACACCATATATTTT. Protein: CASSPRTGKKPGNTIYF.

The chain uses TRBV20-1 and TRBJ2-7; a weak D match, TRBD2 (6 bases). From germline, CDR1 is DFQATT and CDR2 SNEGSKA (reference sequence). V lost 0 bases to trimming and J lost 7 bases, with 16 bases between them. The CDR3 has 14 residues. CDR3 nucleotides: TGCAGTGCTAGAGACCGGGACTCCTTCGGGGAGCAGTACTTC. It encodes CSARDRDSFGEQYF.